This T cell receptor (beta chain) was identified during a study of T-cell reconstitution after alpha-beta-depleted transplantation in children. General observations from the study: Two months or so post-transplant, alpha-beta T cells reportedly derived from several hundred expanded graft clones. At one year after transplant, newly produced T cells mostly accounted for T-cell counts and diversity. It was surviving recipient T cells and thymic progenitors that gave some patients high TCRbeta diversity at day 60.

The authors prepared the TCRbeta library with unique molecular identifiers. A single record per CDR3 protein comes from TCRdb applying MiXCR to the PCR reads. The data show 200,000 to 250,000 distinct CDR3 sequences, 6.5% to 9% seen once. From germline, CDR1 is LGHDT and CDR2 YNNKEL (reference sequence). The CDR3 loop spans 14 amino acids. The J segment lost 8 bases and the V segment lost 2 bases, leaving 4 bases of the junction unmatched. This clonotype came up many times. Antigen unknown. Sequenced material: PBMCs, mostly from graft donor cells, taken 180 days after TCRalphabeta/CD19-depleted stem cell transplant. This clonotype was obtained from a male patient younger than 18 who had a stem cell transplant for acute lymphoblastic leukemia, so the T cells may come from the graft donor. This rearrangement joins TRBV3-1 to TRBJ2-2, with 8 bases fitting TRBD1. The CDR3 loop is CASSQTGGVGELFF. DNA of the CDR3: TGTGCCAGCAGCCAAACAGGGGGAGTTGGGGAGCTGTTTTTT. Full variable domain (missing parts from reference TRBV3-1 and TRBJ2-2): DTAVSQTPKYLVTQMGNDKSIKCEQNLGHDTMYWYKQDSKKFLKIMFSYNNKELIINETVPNRFSPKSPDKAHLNLHINSLELGDSAVYFCASSQTGGVGELFFGEGSRLTVL.